This entry lists 4 T cell receptor beta chains sequenced from one sample in a study of long-term antiretroviral therapy in people with HIV. The run of the v3.0 immunoSEQ assay was at survey level. Using immunoSEQ multiplex PCR, the repertoire was profiled, and TCRdb retains in-frame clones only, with some absent. Of more than 20,000 clones listed, approximately 90% are singletons. The specimen comprised unsorted PBMCs, sampled 1.8 years before starting antiretroviral therapy. These receptors were collected from a man aged 50-59 years with HIV.

The chain is built from TRBV7-5 and TRBJ2-3; the table's D call, TRBD2, was not checked against the DNA. TRBV7-5 is a documented pseudogene. There are 14 residues in the CDR3. The CDR3 loop is CARSLGPCTDTQYF. The CDR3 coding sequence is TGTGCCAGAAGCTTAGGTCCCTGCACAGATACGCAGTATTTT.

The rearrangement links TRBV10-2 to TRBJ2-3; 7 bases agree with TRBD1. The CDR3 is 15 amino acids. The V gene end was trimmed by 6 bases and the J gene end by 2 bases; junction bases not matched to a gene: 8. Germline assignment: CDR1 WSHSY and CDR2 SAAADI. The CDR3, as DNA: TGCGCCAGCAGCCTTCGGGACAGTTCCACAGATACGCAGTATTTT. This encodes CASSLRDSSTDTQYF.

This clone was recorded only once. V is TRBV5-1 and J is TRBJ2-3, with 11 bases that match TRBD2. There are 15 residues in the CDR3. The trim removed 8 bases at V and 3 bases at J, leaving 8 bases unmatched. Germline V gene sequence: CDR1 SGHRS, CDR2 YFSETQ. This CDR3 reads CASNSGGVMTDTQYF. The CDR3 bases are TGCGCCAGTAATAGCGGGGGGGTGATGACAGATACGCAGTATTTT.

This clone was observed a single time. The chain carries TRBV7-2 and TRBJ2-7; the match to TRBD1 covers 7 bases. In germline, CDR1 is SGHTA, CDR2 FQGNSA. Unmatched junction bases numbered 7, after V lost 5 bases and J lost 0 bases. The CDR3 sequence is 15 residues long. CDR3 coding DNA: TGTGCCAGCAGCCGGGACAGTGGGAGCTCCTACGAGCAGTACTTC. As protein: CASSRDSGSSYEQYF.